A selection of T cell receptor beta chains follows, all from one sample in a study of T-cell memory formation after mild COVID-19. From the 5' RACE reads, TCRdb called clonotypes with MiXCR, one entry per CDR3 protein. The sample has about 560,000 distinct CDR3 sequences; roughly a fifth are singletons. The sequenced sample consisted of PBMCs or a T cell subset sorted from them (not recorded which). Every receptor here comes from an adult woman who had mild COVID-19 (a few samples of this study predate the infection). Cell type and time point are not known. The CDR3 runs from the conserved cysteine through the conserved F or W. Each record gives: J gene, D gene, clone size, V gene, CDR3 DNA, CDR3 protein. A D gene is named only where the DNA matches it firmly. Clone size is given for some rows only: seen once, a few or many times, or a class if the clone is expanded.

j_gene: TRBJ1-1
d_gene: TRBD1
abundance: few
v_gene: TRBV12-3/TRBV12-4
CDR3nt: TGTGCCAGCAGTTTAGCTTGGACAGGGATCGGGAACACTGAAGCTTTCTTT
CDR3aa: CASSLAWTGIGNTEAFF

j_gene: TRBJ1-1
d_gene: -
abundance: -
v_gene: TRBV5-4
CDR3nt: TGTGCCAGCAGCTTGGGGGTTTTAGAAGCTTTCTTT
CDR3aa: CASSLGVLEAFF

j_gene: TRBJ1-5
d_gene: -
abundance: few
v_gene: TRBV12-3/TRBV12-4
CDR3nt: TGTGCCAGCAGCCCCGCCACAGGTGGAGGTCAGCCCCAGCATTTT
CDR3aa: CASSPATGGGQPQHF

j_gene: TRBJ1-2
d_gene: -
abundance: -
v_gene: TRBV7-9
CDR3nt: TGTGCCAGCAGCCAACGAGGGGGGGATGGCTACACCTTC
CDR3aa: CASSQRGGDGYTF

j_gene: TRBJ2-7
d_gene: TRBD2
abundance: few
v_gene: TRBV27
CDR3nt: TGTGCCAGCAGTTTAGCCGGGGGGGGCCTACCCTACGAGCAGTACTTC
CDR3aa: CASSLAGGGLPYEQYF

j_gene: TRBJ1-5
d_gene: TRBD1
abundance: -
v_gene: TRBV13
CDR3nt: TGTGCCAGCAGCCATGGACAGGGGGGACAGCCCCAGCATTTT
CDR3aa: CASSHGQGGQPQHF

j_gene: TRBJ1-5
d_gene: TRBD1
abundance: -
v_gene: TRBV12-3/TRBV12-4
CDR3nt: TGTGCCAGCAGTTCTGGACAGGGGGCGATTCAGCCCCAGCATTTT
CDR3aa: CASSSGQGAIQPQHF

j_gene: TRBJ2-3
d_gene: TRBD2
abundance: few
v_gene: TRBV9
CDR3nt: TGTGCCAGCAGCTTTCGGACTAGTCGTCGCACAGATACGCAGTATTTT
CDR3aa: CASSFRTSRRTDTQYF

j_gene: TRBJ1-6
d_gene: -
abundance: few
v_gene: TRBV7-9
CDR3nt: TGTGCCAGCAGTCGGGGGATGAATTCACCCCTCCACTTT
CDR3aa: CASSRGMNSPLHF

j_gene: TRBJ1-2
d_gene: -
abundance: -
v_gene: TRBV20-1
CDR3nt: TGCCTGCCAAAGGACTACACCTTC
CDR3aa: CLPKDYTF

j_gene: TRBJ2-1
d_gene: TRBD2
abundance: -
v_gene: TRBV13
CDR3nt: TGTGCCAGCAGCGTTCCGGGCGGGAGGTTGAATGAGCAGTTCTTC
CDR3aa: CASSVPGGRLNEQFF

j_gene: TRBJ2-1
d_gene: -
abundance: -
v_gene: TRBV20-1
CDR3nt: TGCAGTGCTAGAGCGGAATCCTACAATGAGCAGTTCTTC
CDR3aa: CSARAESYNEQFF

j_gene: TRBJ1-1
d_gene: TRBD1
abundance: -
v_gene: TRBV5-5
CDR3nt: TGTGCCAGCAGCTCCTGGGGGACAGTTCTGAACACTGAAGCTTTCTTT
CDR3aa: CASSSWGTVLNTEAFF

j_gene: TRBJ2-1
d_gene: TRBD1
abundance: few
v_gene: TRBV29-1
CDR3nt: TGCAGCGGACGGACAGGCGTCAATGAGCAGTTCTTC
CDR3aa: CSGRTGVNEQFF

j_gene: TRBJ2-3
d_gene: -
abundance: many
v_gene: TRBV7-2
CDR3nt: TGTGCCAGCAGCTTCGGCTCACGGACAGATACGCAGTATTTT
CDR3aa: CASSFGSRTDTQYF

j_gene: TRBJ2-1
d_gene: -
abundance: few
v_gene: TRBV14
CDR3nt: TGTGCCAGCAGCCAAGAGAAGGCGGGAAGACATTTGCAGAGGGCGCAGTTCTTC
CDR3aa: CASSQEKAGRHLQRAQFF

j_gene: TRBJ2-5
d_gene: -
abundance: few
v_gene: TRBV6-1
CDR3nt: TGTGCCAGCAGAACCACCGAGTACCAAGAGACCCAGTACTTC
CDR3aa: CASRTTEYQETQYF

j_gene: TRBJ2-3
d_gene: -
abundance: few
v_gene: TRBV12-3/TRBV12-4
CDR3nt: TGTGCCAGCAGACCCCGGGACATTAGCACAGATACGCAGTATTTT
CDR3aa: CASRPRDISTDTQYF

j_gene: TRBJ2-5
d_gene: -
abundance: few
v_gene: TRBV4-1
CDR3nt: TGCGCCAGCAGCCAAGAGGGTCCTGGGGAGACCCAGTACTTC
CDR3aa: CASSQEGPGETQYF

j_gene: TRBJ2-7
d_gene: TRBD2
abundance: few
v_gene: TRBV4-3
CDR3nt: TGCGCCAGCAGCGAAGGGAGGGAGTACGAGCAGTACTTC
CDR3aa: CASSEGREYEQYF

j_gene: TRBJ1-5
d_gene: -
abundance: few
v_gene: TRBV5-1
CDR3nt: TGCGCCAGCAGCTGGTGGACGGACTGTAGCAATCAGCCCCAGCATTTT
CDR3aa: CASSWWTDCSNQPQHF

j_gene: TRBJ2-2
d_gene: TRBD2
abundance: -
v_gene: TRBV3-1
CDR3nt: TGTGCCAGCAGCCAAGTAGCGGGGGGCCTGAACACCGGGGAGCTGTTTTTT
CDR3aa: CASSQVAGGLNTGELFF

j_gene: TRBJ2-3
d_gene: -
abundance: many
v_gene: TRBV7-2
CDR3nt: TGTGCCAGCACACCTCCGGGGCGGGGCACAGATACGCAGTATTTT
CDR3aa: CASTPPGRGTDTQYF

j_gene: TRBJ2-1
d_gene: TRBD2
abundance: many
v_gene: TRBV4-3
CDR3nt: TGCGCCAGCAGCCCCGAGGGACTAGCTATCAATGAGCAGTTCTTC
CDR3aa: CASSPEGLAINEQFF

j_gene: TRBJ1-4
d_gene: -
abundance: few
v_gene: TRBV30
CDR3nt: TGTGCCTGGGGGTCAGGAGCGACAACTAATGAAAAACTGTTTTTT
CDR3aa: CAWGSGATTNEKLFF

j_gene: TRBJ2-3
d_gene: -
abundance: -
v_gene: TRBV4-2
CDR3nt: TGTGCCAGCAGCCAGATTGGCGCTAGCACAGATACGCAGTATTTT
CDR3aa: CASSQIGASTDTQYF

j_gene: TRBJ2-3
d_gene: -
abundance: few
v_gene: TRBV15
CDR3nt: TGTGCCACCAGCAGAGATATGCAGGCTAGCACAGATACGCAGTATTTT
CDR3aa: CATSRDMQASTDTQYF

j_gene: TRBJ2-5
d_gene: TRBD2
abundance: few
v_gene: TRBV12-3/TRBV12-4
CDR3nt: TGTGCCAGCAGTTTCCCCGGGACTAGGTCGGAGACCCAGTACTTC
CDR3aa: CASSFPGTRSETQYF

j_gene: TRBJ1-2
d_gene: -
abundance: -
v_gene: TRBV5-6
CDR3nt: TGTGCCAGCAGCTTGAGGCGGGCCAGTGGCTACACCTTC
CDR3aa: CASSLRRASGYTF

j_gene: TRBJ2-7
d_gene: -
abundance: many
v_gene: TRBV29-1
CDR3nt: TGCAGCGTTGAAGTGGGCCTTAACGAGCAGTACTTC
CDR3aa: CSVEVGLNEQYF

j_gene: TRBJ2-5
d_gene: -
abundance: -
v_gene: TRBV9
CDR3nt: TGTGCCAGCAGCGTAACCGGGGGTTGGGAGACCCAGTACTTC
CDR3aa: CASSVTGGWETQYF

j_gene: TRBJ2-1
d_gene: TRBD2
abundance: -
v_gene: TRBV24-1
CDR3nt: TGTGCCACCGTGGCTAGCGGATACAATGAGCAGTTCTTC
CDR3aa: CATVASGYNEQFF

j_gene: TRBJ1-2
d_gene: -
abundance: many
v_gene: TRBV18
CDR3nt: TGTGCCAGCTCACCCGGAACAGGCGGAGACGGCTACACCTTC
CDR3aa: CASSPGTGGDGYTF

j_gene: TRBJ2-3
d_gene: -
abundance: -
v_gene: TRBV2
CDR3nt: TGTGCCAGCAGTTCAAAAGATACGCAGTATTTT
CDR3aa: CASSSKDTQYF

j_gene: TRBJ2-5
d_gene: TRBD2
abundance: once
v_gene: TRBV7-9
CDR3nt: TGTGCCAGCACCCTGACTTTGACGGGAGGGGAGACCCAGTACTTC
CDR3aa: CASTLTLTGGETQYF

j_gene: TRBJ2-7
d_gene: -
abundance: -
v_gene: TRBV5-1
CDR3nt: TGCGCCAGCAGCTTGACCATGGCTTCCTACGAGCAGTACTTC
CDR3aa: CASSLTMASYEQYF

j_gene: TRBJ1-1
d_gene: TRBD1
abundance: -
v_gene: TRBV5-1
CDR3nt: TGCGCCAGCAGCTTGGCCCCGACAGGGCAGACTGAAGCTTTCTTT
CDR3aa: CASSLAPTGQTEAFF

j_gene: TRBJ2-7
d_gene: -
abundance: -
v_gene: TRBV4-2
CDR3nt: TGTGCCAGCAGCCAAGGTAGGGGGTGGGAATTCGAGCAGTACTTC
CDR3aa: CASSQGRGWEFEQYF

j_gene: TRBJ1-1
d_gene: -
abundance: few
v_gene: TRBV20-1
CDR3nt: TGCAGTGCTCAACGACCTGGGTCGAGGAACACTGAAGCTTTCTTT
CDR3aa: CSAQRPGSRNTEAFF